The 30 T cell receptor beta chains given below trace back to one sample, sequenced in a study of CD8+CD57+ T cells in acquired aplastic anemia. Genomic DNA, serving as template, underwent TCR beta VDJ and CDR3 profiling. In TCRdb, the reads were re-called with MiXCR into one record per CDR3 protein. The sample includes under 350,000 distinct CDR3 sequences, approximately 55% seen only once; the top ten take 8%. Sequencing was performed on sorted CD4+, CD8+, or CD8+CD57+ T cells (not recorded which) from PBMCs. The receptors were gathered from a human donor with severe aplastic anemia or a healthy control (not recorded which).

As concerns this clonotype: Germline and junction disagree at one end, which may indicate a read error. The chain employs TRBV18 and TRBJ2-7; 7 bases are shared with TRBD1. The length of the CDR3 is 15 residues. Germline CDR1 and CDR2: KGHSH and LQKENI. CDR3 protein: CASSPMTGNPYDQYF. In nucleotides, the CDR3 is TGTGCCAGCTCACCTATGACAGGGAACCCCTACGACCAGTACTTC.

This chain joins TRBV6-4 and TRBJ2-7; D is undetermined. The CDR3 has 14 residues. Germline V gives CDR1 MRHNA, CDR2 SNTAGT. Trimming removed 2 bases at V and 5 bases at J, with 13 bases between. CDR3 region: CASSDRRLPNEQYF. As DNA, the CDR3 is TGTGCCAGCAGTGACAGGCGGCTTCCTAACGAGCAGTACTTC.

This clonotype came up a few times. The J gene is TRBJ2-5, the V gene TRBV20-1; 7 bases align to TRBD2. The germline gives CDR1 DFQATT, CDR2 SNEGSKA (reference sequence). Trimming cost V 1 base and J 4 bases; bases outside gene matches: 6. CDR3 length equals 14 residues. CDR3 bases: TGCAGTGCTAGAGCGGGGGGATTGGCAGAGACCCAGTACTTC. Its translation: CSARAGGLAETQYF.

This clonotype was counted at least ten times. The chain employs TRBV24-1 and TRBJ2-3; D unclear. V was cut by 1 base and J by 0 bases, with 7 bases left in between. This CDR3 is built from 15 residues. The germline V gene has CDR1 KGHDR and CDR2 SFDVKD. The CDR3 sequence: CATSDFTASTDTQYF. The CDR3 DNA is TGTGCCACCAGTGATTTTACTGCTAGCACAGATACGCAGTATTTT.

Of note for this clonotype: This could be a read error, since a much larger clone is one nucleotide away. The chain joins TRBV3-1 to TRBJ1-2; no reliable D call. The germline V gene has CDR1 LGHDT and CDR2 YNNKEL (reference sequence). The CDR3 has 14 amino acids. Here the CDR3 DNA reads TGTGCCAGCAGCCGACACTTGGTGCACTATGTCTACACCTTC. This encodes CASSRHLVHYVYTF.

The J gene is TRBJ1-5, the V gene TRBV2, with TRBD1 as a possible D gene (6 bases). The CDR3 sequence is 13 residues long. The germline V and J ends were trimmed by 6 bases and 7 bases, with 13 bases remaining between them. The germline V gene encodes CDR1 SNHLY and CDR2 FYNNEI. The CDR3: CASSLGAEQPQHF. As DNA, the CDR3 is TGTGCCAGCAGCTTGGGGGCTGAGCAGCCCCAGCATTTT.

This clonotype occurred many times. The gene calls are TRBV10-3 and TRBJ2-5; possible D gene TRBD1, 6 bases. Trimming cost V 5 bases and J 4 bases, with 8 bases left between them. The germline V gene has CDR1 ENHRY and CDR2 SYGVKD. The CDR3 totals 12 residues. CDR3 loop: CAISPGAETQYF. The CDR3 DNA reads TGTGCCATCAGTCCAGGGGCAGAGACCCAGTACTTC.

The CDR3 sequence is CASSAAGADTQYF. As DNA, the CDR3 is TGTGCCAGCAGCGCGGCAGGCGCAGATACGCAGTATTTT. The chain joins TRBV7-9 to TRBJ2-3; D call uncertain. V was pared by 5 bases and J by 4 bases, with 10 bases between. This CDR3 has 13 residues. Looked up from germline, CDR1 is SEHNR and CDR2 is FQNEAQ (reference sequence).

The chain couples TRBV12-3 or TRBV12-4 to TRBJ2-7, with 7 bases identical to TRBD1. The junction had 7 bases not matched to a gene; V was cut back by 8 bases and J by 3 bases. The CDR3 contains 13 residues. The CDR3 loop is CASQRDSLYEQYF. Written as DNA, the CDR3 is TGTGCCAGCCAACGGGACAGCCTCTACGAGCAGTACTTC.

V and J are TRBV20-1 and TRBJ2-3; TRBD2 matches at 10 bases. Germline-derived CDR1 and CDR2 are DFQATT and SNEGSKA (reference sequence). Losses at the gene ends were 2 bases for V and 5 bases for J; bases not matched to a gene: 10. The CDR3 length is 16 residues. The DNA for the CDR3 is TGCAGTGCTAGACCCACCTTGACTAGCGGGCTAGATACGCAGTATTTT. This translates into CSARPTLTSGLDTQYF.

The rearrangement joins TRBV20-1 to TRBJ1-5, with D uncertain. In germline, CDR1 is DFQATT, CDR2 SNEGSKA (reference sequence). Trimming cost V 8 bases and J 9 bases, with 17 bases left between them. This CDR3 region has 12 residues. CDR3 in amino acids: CSTGGLEGPQHF. The CDR3 DNA follows: TGCAGTACCGGAGGACTGGAGGGGCCCCAGCATTTT.

In its sample, this clonotype was seen many times. CDR3 sequence: CASLIQFGSYNEQFF. DNA of the CDR3: TGTGCCAGCCTAATTCAGTTCGGGTCCTACAATGAGCAGTTCTTC. The chain recombines TRBV12-3 or TRBV12-4 with TRBJ2-1; D gene uncertain. This CDR3 is built from 15 residues. V was shortened by 8 bases and J by 1 base, with 15 bases between the two germline ends.

This rearrangement joins TRBV5-6 to TRBJ2-3, with D perhaps being TRBD1 or TRBD2 (5 bases each). The V and J ends lost 0 bases and 2 bases respectively, with 10 bases between them. The CDR3 is 15 amino acids. The germline V gene encodes CDR1 SGHDT and CDR2 YYEEEE. The CDR3: CASSLGSGTTDTQYF. CDR3 DNA sequence: TGTGCCAGCAGCTTGGGCTCGGGGACCACAGATACGCAGTATTTT.

This clonotype appeared a single time. The rearrangement joins TRBV10-3 to TRBJ1-2, with unresolved D. Trimming removed 0 bases at V and 3 bases at J, with 8 bases between. The CDR3 is 14 residues long. Per the germline V gene, CDR1 is ENHRY and CDR2 is SYGVKD. The CDR3 reads CAISESVEHYGYTF. In DNA, the CDR3 is TGTGCCATCAGTGAGTCGGTAGAGCACTATGGCTACACCTTC.

The J gene is TRBJ1-1, the V gene TRBV25-1, with a tentative D call TRBD1 (5 bases). The CDR3 totals 13 residues. Trimming removed 7 bases at V and 7 bases at J, with 16 bases between. The germline gives CDR1 MGHDK, CDR2 SYGVNS. CDR3 in amino acids: CASTSRGGREAFF. In DNA, the CDR3 is TGTGCCAGCACATCGCGGGGGGGACGTGAAGCTTTCTTT.

The chain recombines TRBV14 with TRBJ2-2; tentatively, D is TRBD1 (5 bases). Germline V gene sequence: CDR1 SGHDN, CDR2 FVKESK. This CDR3 is 13 amino acids long. The V and J ends lost 2 bases and 7 bases respectively, with 8 bases between them. The CDR3: CASSQQGYGELFF. CDR3 nucleotides: TGTGCCAGCAGCCAACAGGGTTACGGGGAGCTGTTTTTT.

This clonotype has only a few counts. The chain carries TRBV5-4 and TRBJ1-2; 7 nucleotides align to TRBD1. Trimming took 4 bases from V and 5 from J; bases not matched to a gene: 8. The CDR3 extends over 14 amino acids. Germline CDR1 reads SGHNT; CDR2 reads YYREEE (reference sequence). CDR3 nucleotides: TGTGCCAGCAGCCCGCGACAGGGTGTTTATGGCTACACCTTC. This codes for CASSPRQGVYGYTF.

On this clonotype itself: It may be a read error: a sequence one base away is much more abundant. The rearrangement joins TRBV18 to TRBJ1-3, with D tentatively TRBD1 (6 bases). The germline V gene encodes CDR1 KGHSH and CDR2 LQKENI. This CDR3 contains 14 residues. The DNA for the CDR3 is TGTGCCAGCTCAACGGACAGTTCTGAAAACACCATATATTTT. The encoded protein is CASSTDSSENTIYF.

The chain joins TRBV2 to TRBJ1-3; 8 nucleotides line up with TRBD1. Losses at the gene ends were 2 bases for V and 0 bases for J; bases not matched to a gene: 3. The CDR3 is made up of 16 amino acids. Germline-derived CDR1 and CDR2 are SNHLY and FYNNEI. The CDR3 DNA reads as TGTGCCAGCAGTGAACAGGGGGCTCGCTCTGGAAACACCATATATTTT. Translating gives CASSEQGARSGNTIYF.

The chain joins TRBV20-1 to TRBJ1-2; D might be TRBD1 (5 bases). The CDR3 is 13 amino acids. Germline-derived CDR1 and CDR2 are DFQATT and SNEGSKA (reference sequence). V was cut by 6 bases and J by 8 bases, with 19 bases left in between. DNA for the CDR3: TGCAGTGCCCTGACGACAGAGTCTAGGGGCTACACCTTC. It is translated as CSALTTESRGYTF.

This chain links TRBV24-1 with TRBJ2-1; D might be TRBD1 (5 bases). Trimming left V 6 bases short and J 8 bases short, with 7 bases between. CDR1 and CDR2 (germline): KGHDR, SFDVKD. There are 11 residues in the CDR3. The CDR3 region has the DNA TGTGCCACCAGTCAGGGATATGAGCAGTTCTTC. The encoded protein is CATSQGYEQFF.

The chain combines TRBV2 with TRBJ1-1; no definite D call. The CDR3 length is 11 residues. CDR1 is SNHLY, CDR2 FYNNEI, per germline. V was clipped by 9 bases and J by 1 base, with 6 bases between them. CDR3 nucleotides: TGTGCCAGTCCTTCGAACACTGAAGCTTTCTTT. Translated: CASPSNTEAFF. The full variable domain, in which reference TRBV2 and TRBJ1-1 provide the parts outside the CDR3, is EPEVTQTPSHQVTQMGQEVILRCVPISNHLYFYWYRQILGQKVEFLVSFYNNEISEKSEIFDDQFSVERPDGSNFTLKIRSTKLEDSAMYFCASPSNTEAFFGQGTRLTVV.

This chain joins TRBV5-5 and TRBJ1-3, with 9 bases identical to TRBD1. After removal of 7 bases from V and 4 bases from J, the junction contained 6 bases not matched to a gene. This CDR3 is 14 amino acids long. The germline gives CDR1 SGHKS, CDR2 YYEKEE (reference sequence). The CDR3 DNA reads TGTGCCAGCGTTGGACAGGGGCCAGGAAACACCATATATTTT. Encoded protein: CASVGQGPGNTIYF. The complete variable domain, with remaining parts taken from reference TRBV5-5 and TRBJ1-3, reads DAGVTQSPTHLIKTRGQQVTLRCSPISGHKSVSWYQQVLGQGPQFIFQYYEKEERGRGNFPDRFSARQFPNYSSELNVNALLLGDSALYLCASVGQGPGNTIYFGEGSWLTVV.

V is TRBV25-1 and J is TRBJ2-1; 7 nucleotides match TRBD1. V gave up 8 bases and J gave up 6 bases; unmatched junction bases: 10. The CDR3 runs 14 residues. Germline lookup yields CDR1 MGHDK and CDR2 SYGVNS. This CDR3 is CASCNRGTGNEQFF. As DNA, the CDR3 is TGTGCCAGCTGTAACAGGGGCACGGGCAATGAGCAGTTCTTC.

The genes are TRBV10-3 and TRBJ2-7; no firm D call. Germline-derived CDR1 and CDR2 are ENHRY and SYGVKD. Trimming removed 6 bases at V and 1 base at J, with 4 bases between. The CDR3 is 11 residues long. The CDR3 DNA reads TGTGCCATCAGCTTTTCCTACGAGCAGTACTTC. Residues: CAISFSYEQYF.

V is TRBV7-2 and J is TRBJ1-2; D remains unclear. Trimming pared 4 bases from V and 10 bases from J, leaving 22 bases between. This CDR3 comprises 15 residues. Germline V gene sequence: CDR1 SGHTA, CDR2 FQGNSA. The CDR3, as DNA: TGTGCCAGCAGCTCCTTGGGGTACGTCTATGGTTACTACACCTTC. Its protein product is CASSSLGYVYGYYTF.

The gene calls are TRBV5-4 and TRBJ2-5; TRBD1 might be the D (7 bases). This CDR3 comprises 14 residues. V lost 2 bases and J 5 bases, leaving 13 bases between the germline ends. Per the germline V gene, CDR1 is SGHNT and CDR2 is YYREEE (reference sequence). This CDR3 is CASSFGTAGETQYF. The CDR3 bases are TGTGCCAGCAGCTTCGGGACAGCGGGTGAGACCCAGTACTTC. Full variable domain (remainder filled in from reference TRBV5-4 and TRBJ2-5): ETGVTQSPTHLIKTRGQQVTLRCSSQSGHNTVSWYQQALGQGPQFIFQYYREEENGRGNFPPRFSGLQFPNYSSELNVNALELDDSALYLCASSFGTAGETQYFGPGTRLLVL.

As for this clonotype: The junction departs from germline at one end; a sequencing error may be responsible. This chain joins TRBV18 and TRBJ2-5, with D tentatively TRBD1 or TRBD2 (5 bases each). CDR1 and CDR2 from the germline V gene are KGHSH and LQKENI. CDR3 size: 14 residues. The CDR3 DNA reads TGTGCCAGCTCACCACTCGGGGACCAAGGGACCCAGTACTTC. Encoded protein: CASSPLGDQGTQYF.

The chain employs TRBV25-1 and TRBJ1-1, with 8 nucleotides matching TRBD1. V was pared by 1 base and J by 6 bases, with 4 bases of the junction left unmatched. This CDR3 is built from 14 residues. Germline assignment: CDR1 MGHDK and CDR2 SYGVNS. This chain's CDR3 is CASSEWTGIAEAFF. CDR3 in DNA: TGTGCCAGCAGTGAATGGACAGGGATCGCTGAAGCTTTCTTT.

The chain recombines TRBV12-5 with TRBJ2-6, with 9 nucleotides matching TRBD1. The CDR3 totals 18 residues. J lost 2 bases, V lost 4 bases, and 9 bases had no gene match. Germline values: CDR1 LGHNT, CDR2 FRNRAP. CDR3: CASGSPGRQGAGANVLTF. The CDR3 coding sequence is TGTGCTAGTGGTTCCCCGGGGAGACAGGGGGCTGGGGCCAACGTCCTGACTTTC.